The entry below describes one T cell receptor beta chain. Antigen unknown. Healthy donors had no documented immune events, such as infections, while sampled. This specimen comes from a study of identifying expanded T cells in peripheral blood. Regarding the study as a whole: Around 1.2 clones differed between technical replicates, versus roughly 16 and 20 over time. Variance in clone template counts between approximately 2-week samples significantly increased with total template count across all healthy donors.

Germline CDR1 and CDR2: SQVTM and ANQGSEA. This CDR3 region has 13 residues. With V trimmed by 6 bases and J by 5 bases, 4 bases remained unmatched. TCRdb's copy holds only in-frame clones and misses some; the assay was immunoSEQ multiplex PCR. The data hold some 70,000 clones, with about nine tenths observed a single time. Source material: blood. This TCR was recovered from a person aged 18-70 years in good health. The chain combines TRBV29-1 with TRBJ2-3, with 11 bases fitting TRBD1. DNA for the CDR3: TGCAGCGTATCCGGGACAGGGGGAGATACGCAGTATTTT. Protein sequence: CSVSGTGGDTQYF.